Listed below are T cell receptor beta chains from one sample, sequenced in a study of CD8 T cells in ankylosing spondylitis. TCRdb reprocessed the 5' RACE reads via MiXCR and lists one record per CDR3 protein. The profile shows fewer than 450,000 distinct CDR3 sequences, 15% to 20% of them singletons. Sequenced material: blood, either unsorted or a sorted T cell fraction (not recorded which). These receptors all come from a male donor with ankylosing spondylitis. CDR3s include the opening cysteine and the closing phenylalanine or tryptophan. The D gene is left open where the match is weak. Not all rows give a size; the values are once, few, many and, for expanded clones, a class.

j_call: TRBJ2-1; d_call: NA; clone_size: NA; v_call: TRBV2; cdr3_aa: CASMPGTFGSEQFF; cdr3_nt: TGTGCCAGCATGCCCGGGACCTTCGGGTCTGAGCAGTTCTTC
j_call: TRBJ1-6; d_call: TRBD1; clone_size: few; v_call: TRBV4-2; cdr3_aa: CASSQDGTGNSPLHF; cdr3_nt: TGTGCCAGCAGCCAAGATGGGACAGGGAATTCACCCCTCCACTTT
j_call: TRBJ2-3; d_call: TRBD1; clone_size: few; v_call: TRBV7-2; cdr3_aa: CASGRDRGPDTQYF; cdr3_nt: TGTGCCAGCGGACGGGACAGGGGTCCAGATACGCAGTATTTT
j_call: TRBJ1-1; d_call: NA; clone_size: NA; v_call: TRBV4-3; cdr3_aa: CASSQDWGRNTEAFF; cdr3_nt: TGCGCCAGCAGCCAAGATTGGGGGCGAAACACTGAAGCTTTCTTT
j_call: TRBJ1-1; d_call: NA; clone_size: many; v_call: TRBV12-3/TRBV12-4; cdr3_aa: CASSQGPDTEAFF; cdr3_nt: TGTGCCAGCAGCCAGGGGCCTGACACTGAAGCTTTCTTT
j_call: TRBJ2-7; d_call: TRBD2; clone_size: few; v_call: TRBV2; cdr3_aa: CASSEELAGAEQYF; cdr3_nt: TGTGCCAGCAGTGAGGAGTTAGCGGGAGCCGAGCAGTACTTC
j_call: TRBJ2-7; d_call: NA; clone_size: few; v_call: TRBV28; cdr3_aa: CASSLIGTLYEQYF; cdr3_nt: TGTGCCAGCAGTTTAATAGGCACTCTCTACGAGCAGTACTTC
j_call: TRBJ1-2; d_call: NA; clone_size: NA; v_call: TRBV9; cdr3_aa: CASSVETGNYGYTF; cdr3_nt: TGTGCCAGCAGCGTAGAAACAGGGAACTATGGCTACACCTTC
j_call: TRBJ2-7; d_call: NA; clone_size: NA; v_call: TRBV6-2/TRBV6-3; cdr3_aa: CASSRELGEQYF; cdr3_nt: TGTGCCAGCAGTCGCGAACTAGGCGAGCAGTACTTC
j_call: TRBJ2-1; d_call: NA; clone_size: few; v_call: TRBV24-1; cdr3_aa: CATSGPSQGGPGSYNEQFF; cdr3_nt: TGTGCCACCAGTGGACCCTCCCAGGGGGGGCCGGGATCCTACAATGAGCAGTTCTTC
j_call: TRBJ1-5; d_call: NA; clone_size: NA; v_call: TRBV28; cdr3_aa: CASNRDQPQHF; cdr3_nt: TGTGCCAGCAATAGAGACCAGCCCCAGCATTTT
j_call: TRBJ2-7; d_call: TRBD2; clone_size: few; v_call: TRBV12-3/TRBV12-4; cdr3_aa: CASSSRRLAGGFEQYF; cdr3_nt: TGTGCCAGCAGTTCGAGGAGACTAGCGGGAGGATTCGAGCAGTACTTC
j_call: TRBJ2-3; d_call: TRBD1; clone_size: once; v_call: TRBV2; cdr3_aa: CASRDWGQGLDTQYF; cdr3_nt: TGTGCCAGCAGGGATTGGGGACAGGGGTTGGATACGCAGTATTTT
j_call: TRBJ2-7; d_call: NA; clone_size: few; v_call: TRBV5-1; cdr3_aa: CASSRGQEIYEQYF; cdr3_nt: TGCGCCAGTTCCCGGGGGCAAGAGATCTACGAGCAGTACTTC
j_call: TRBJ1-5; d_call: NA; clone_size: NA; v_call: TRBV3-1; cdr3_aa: CASSPKSNSNQPQHF; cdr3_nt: TGTGCCAGCAGCCCAAAGTCTAATAGCAATCAGCCCCAGCATTTT
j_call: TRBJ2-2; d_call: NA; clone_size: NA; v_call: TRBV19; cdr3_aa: CASISTTRQSLTGELFF; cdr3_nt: TGTGCCAGTATATCCACTACCCGGCAGAGCCTCACCGGGGAGCTGTTTTTT